This T cell receptor (beta chain) came from a study of blood T cell repertoires in COVID-19. Study background: Material from acute and convalescent COVID-19 was sourced from the United States, Italy and Spain.

CDR1 and CDR2 (germline): SGHTS, YDEGEE. V lost 6 bases to trimming and J lost 2 bases, with 8 bases between them. The CDR3 length is 13 residues. Per the original methods: Amplification with reference gene primers provided the estimates of nucleated cell counts. The table came from immunoSEQ multiplex PCR; TCRdb's copy has only in-frame clones and leaves some out. For V, J and clone size, that table is used; D and trimming come from the DNA. The data show 90,000 to 120,000 clones, with 88% seen just once and 6.5% to 7% held by the top ten. The sequence came from a middle-aged man with active or convalescent COVID-19. V and J are TRBV5-8 and TRBJ2-2; no clear D gene. The sample consisted of peripheral blood. CDR3 amino acids: CASKSLNTGELFF. CDR3 DNA sequence: TGTGCCAGCAAATCCTTAAACACCGGGGAGCTGTTTTTT.